The next 20 T cell receptor beta chains were all read from a single sample in a study of cytomegalovirus exposure and HLA in healthy donors. Use of 60 Vbeta and 13 Jbeta primers characterized the PCR. Repertoires were generated with immunoSEQ multiplex PCR, while TCRdb's copy carries only in-frame clones and drops some. The profile shows some 110,000 clones, about 73% of them singletons. Input material: PBMCs. The receptors shown here come from a woman between 45 and 60 years old in good health and CMV-seropositive.

The gene calls are TRBV7-2 and TRBJ2-5; maybe TRBD2 (7 bases). CDR1 SGHTA and CDR2 FQGNSA come from the germline V gene. V was clipped by 5 bases and J by 4 bases, with 14 bases between them. The CDR3 runs 14 residues. This CDR3 is CASSLRGAGETQYF. For the CDR3, the DNA is TGTGCCAGCAGCCTCCGGGGGGCGGGAGAGACCCAGTACTTC.

With respect to this clone: A read error may account for a junction end that differs from germline. The CDR3 DNA follows: TGCGCCAGCAGCCAACGGGCCCTACGGATTAAGGACACTGAAGCCTTCTTT. Its translation is CASSQRALRIKDTEAFF. V and J are TRBV4-1 and TRBJ1-1; possible D gene TRBD1, 5 bases. The CDR3 contains 17 residues. Germline-derived CDR1 and CDR2 are MGHRA and YSYEKL.

The V gene is TRBV2, the J gene TRBJ2-2; 9 nucleotides line up with TRBD2. The CDR3 extends over 16 amino acids. Per germline, CDR1 SNHLY and CDR2 FYNNEI. The junction had 3 bases not matched to a gene; V was cut back by 3 bases and J by 1 base. CDR3 residues: CASSDAGGRNTGELFF. Here the CDR3 DNA reads TGTGCCAGCAGTGACGCGGGGGGGCGGAACACCGGGGAGCTGTTTTTT.

The chain carries TRBV5-4 and TRBJ1-1; D is possibly TRBD1 (5 bases). Germline CDR1 and CDR2: SGHNT and YYREEE (reference sequence). The CDR3 consists of 15 residues. V was cut by 0 bases and J by 4 bases, with 13 bases left in between. The chain's CDR3 is CASSLGDRLVTEAFF. CDR3 bases: TGTGCCAGCAGCTTGGGTGACAGACTGGTCACTGAAGCTTTCTTT.

The rearrangement joins TRBV5-1 to TRBJ1-3; D remains ambiguous. This CDR3 has 13 amino acids. V was pared by 4 bases and J by 4 bases, with 9 bases between. Per germline, CDR1 SGHRS and CDR2 YFSETQ. CDR3 in amino acids: CASSPSGGNTIYF. In DNA, the CDR3 is TGCGCCAGCAGCCCGTCGGGAGGAAACACCATATATTTT.

This rearrangement joins TRBV27 to TRBJ2-3; 8 bases line up with TRBD1. Germline CDR1 reads MNHEY; CDR2 reads SMNVEV (reference sequence). The CDR3 sequence is 15 residues long. The trim removed 2 bases at V and 2 bases at J, leaving 3 bases unmatched. CDR3 sequence: CASSLRDRNTDTQYF. CDR3 coding DNA: TGTGCCAGCAGTTTACGGGACAGGAACACAGATACGCAGTATTTT.

The chain combines TRBV6-1 with TRBJ2-7, with 8 bases lining up with TRBD1. V shed 6 bases, J shed 7 bases, and the junction held 8 bases outside the gene matches. The CDR3 extends over 13 amino acids. CDR1 MNHNS and CDR2 SASEGT come from the germline V gene. The CDR3 loop is CASRDREVGEQYF. The DNA for the CDR3 is TGTGCCAGCAGGGACAGGGAAGTAGGGGAGCAGTACTTC.

The chain combines TRBV5-5 with TRBJ1-1; D gene ambiguous. V was trimmed by 4 bases and J by 5 bases, leaving 21 bases between them. The CDR3 spans 16 residues. Germline V gene data show CDR1 as SGHKS and CDR2 as YYEKEE (reference sequence). The CDR3 loop is CASSQRAGLFRTEAFF. CDR3 DNA: TGTGCCAGCAGCCAACGCGCAGGCCTGTTTCGGACTGAAGCTTTCTTT.

V gene TRBV7-3 combines with J gene TRBJ2-1, with TRBD2 matching over 9 bases. CDR3 length: 15 amino acids. The germline V gene encodes CDR1 SGHTA and CDR2 FQGTGA. Unmatched junction bases numbered 7, after V lost 5 bases and J lost 5 bases. DNA of the CDR3: TGTGCCAGCAGCCCAATAGCGGGGGCACACAATGAGCAGTTCTTC. This codes for CASSPIAGAHNEQFF.

Only a few counts were recorded for this clone. The V gene is TRBV7-9, the J gene TRBJ1-5; possibly TRBD1 for D (6 bases). The V gene's germline CDR1 is SEHNR and CDR2 FQNEAQ (reference sequence). This CDR3 is built from 17 residues. V was cut by 5 bases and J by 4 bases, with 21 bases left in between. The DNA for the CDR3 is TGTGCCAGCAGCCCTATCGGGGGGCGCTTAATGAATCAGCCCCAGCATTTT. It codes for CASSPIGGRLMNQPQHF.

This chain uses TRBV21-1 with TRBJ2-7; the table's D call of TRBD1 was not tested on the DNA. TRBV21-1 is marked as a pseudogene. CDR3 length: 18 amino acids. DNA of the CDR3: TGTGCCAGCAGCAAAGCCCCGCAGGGGGCCCCAACGGGGGGTGAGCAGTACTTC. This gives the protein CASSKAPQGAPTGGEQYF.

In this sample, this clone turned up a few times. This chain joins TRBV7-9 and TRBJ2-7; TRBD2 might be the D (5 bases). Trimming stripped 1 base from V and 5 bases from J, with 12 bases between. Germline CDR1 SEHNR, CDR2 FQNEAQ (reference sequence). The CDR3 is made up of 14 amino acids. The CDR3 nucleotides are TGTGCCAGCAGCTTAGGGCTAGCAGTCCACGAGCAGTACTTC. Protein product: CASSLGLAVHEQYF.

V usage is TRBV2 and J usage is TRBJ2-7, with D perhaps matching TRBD2 (6 bases). Trimming stripped 7 bases from V and 7 bases from J, with 14 bases between. The CDR3 has 12 amino acids. Germline V CDR1 and CDR2: SNHLY, FYNNEI. Here the CDR3 reads CASTKGRGEQYF. DNA of the CDR3: TGTGCCAGCACGAAGGGCCGGGGGGAGCAGTACTTC.

The chain joins TRBV9 to TRBJ1-5, with a tentative D call TRBD1 (6 bases). Germline CDR1 SGDLS, CDR2 YYNGEE. The length of the CDR3 is 15 residues. Trimming cost V 2 bases and J 2 bases, with 11 bases left between them. The CDR3, as DNA: TGTGCCAGCAGCGTTGGGGCAGGGGGCAATCAGCCCCAGCATTTT. Encoded protein: CASSVGAGGNQPQHF.

The chain couples TRBV28 to TRBJ2-7, with 9 bases lining up with TRBD2. Unmatched junction bases numbered 6, after V lost 6 bases and J lost 0 bases. The CDR3 contains 15 residues. The germline CDR1 and CDR2 sequences are MDHEN and SYDVKM. CDR3 in amino acids: CASRPRTSDSYEQYF. The CDR3 nucleotides are TGTGCCAGCAGGCCCCGGACTAGCGACTCCTACGAGCAGTACTTC.

V and J are TRBV10-2 and TRBJ2-3; TRBD2 aligns across 7 bases. The germline V gene encodes CDR1 WSHSY and CDR2 SAAADI. This CDR3 has 14 amino acids. The ends lost 3 bases at V and 5 bases at J; junction bases unmatched: 5. This chain's CDR3 is CASSETSAVDTQYF. The CDR3 bases are TGCGCCAGCAGTGAAACTAGCGCGGTAGATACGCAGTATTTT.

This chain connects TRBV29-1 to TRBJ2-2, with a possible D match to TRBD1 (6 bases). There are 13 residues in the CDR3. Trimming took 4 bases from V and 5 from J, leaving 11 bases between them. The V gene's germline CDR1 is SQVTM and CDR2 ANQGSEA. CDR3 residues: CSVVLGATGELFF. In DNA, the CDR3 is TGCAGCGTTGTACTGGGGGCAACCGGGGAGCTGTTTTTT.

The rearrangement links TRBV4-1 to TRBJ2-3; 9 bases are shared with TRBD2. CDR1 is MGHRA and CDR2 is YSYEKL in the germline V gene. This CDR3 is 17 amino acids long. Germline trimming cut 0 bases from V and 3 bases from J; bases unmatched to any gene: 7. The CDR3 protein is CASSQDSASGVTDTQYF. CDR3 DNA sequence: TGCGCCAGCAGCCAAGATTCGGCTAGCGGGGTAACAGATACGCAGTATTTT.

The chain recombines TRBV10-2 with TRBJ2-5, with 15 bases aligning to TRBD2. CDR3 length: 17 residues. The germline gives CDR1 WSHSY, CDR2 SAAADI. The V segment lost 4 bases and the J segment 3 bases; nucleotides outside the gene matches: 6. The CDR3 reads CASSASGTSGGKETQYF. CDR3 sequence (DNA): TGCGCCAGCAGTGCTTCCGGGACTAGCGGGGGGAAAGAGACCCAGTACTTC.

This clone was detected only once. The rearrangement joins TRBV5-1 to TRBJ2-3, with TRBD1 identical over 8 bases. The V and J ends lost 4 bases and 2 bases, in that order; junction bases with no gene match: 6. This CDR3 spans 15 amino acids. CDR1 is SGHRS and CDR2 is YFSETQ in the germline V gene. CDR3 coding DNA: TGCGCCAGCAGCATACAGGGGGTTCTCACAGATACGCAGTATTTT. Translation gives CASSIQGVLTDTQYF. Variable domain in full (rest from reference TRBV5-1 and TRBJ2-3): KAGVTQTPRYLIKTRGQQVTLSCSPISGHRSVSWYQQTPGQGLQFLFEYFSETQRNKGNFPGRFSGRQFSNSRSEMNVSTLELGDSALYLCASSIQGVLTDTQYFGPGTRLTVL.